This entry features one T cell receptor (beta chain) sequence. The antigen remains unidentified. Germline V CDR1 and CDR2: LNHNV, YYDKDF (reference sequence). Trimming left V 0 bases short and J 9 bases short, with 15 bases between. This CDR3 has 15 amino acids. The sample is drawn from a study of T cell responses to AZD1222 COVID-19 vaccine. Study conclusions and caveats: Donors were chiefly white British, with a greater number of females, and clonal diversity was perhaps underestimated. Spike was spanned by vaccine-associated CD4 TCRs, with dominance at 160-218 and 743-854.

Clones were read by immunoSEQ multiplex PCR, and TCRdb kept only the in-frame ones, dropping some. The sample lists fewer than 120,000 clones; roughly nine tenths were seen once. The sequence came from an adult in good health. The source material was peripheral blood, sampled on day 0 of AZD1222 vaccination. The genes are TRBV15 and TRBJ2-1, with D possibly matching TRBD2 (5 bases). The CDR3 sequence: CATSRDSERWAEQFF. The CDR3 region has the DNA TGTGCCACCAGCAGAGATAGCGAGCGGTGGGCTGAGCAGTTCTTC.